The rows below give T cell receptor beta chains drawn from one sample of a study of identical twins. TCRdb reprocessed the 5' RACE reads with MiXCR, giving one entry per CDR3 protein. The top ten hold 0.91% of the sample, which has 500,000 to 600,000 distinct CDR3 sequences, under 25% seen once. Another study also made use of these data, one on T cells expressing NK-cell markers.

Source material: CD4+ T cells sorted from blood. The receptors come from a young woman in good health. Both conserved end residues are part of each CDR3. A D gene is named only where the DNA matches it firmly. Clone size is shown for a subset of rows, as once, few, many or a class of expanded clone.

d_gene,len,j_gene,abundance,v_gene,CDR3aa,CDR3nt
NA,13,TRBJ1-5,few,TRBV11-2,CASSFTGLEPQHF,TGTGCCAGCAGCTTTACAGGTTTAGAGCCCCAGCATTTT
TRBD1,14,TRBJ1-2,NA,TRBV6-2/TRBV6-3,CASSPRTGADGYTF,TGTGCCAGCAGTCCCAGGACAGGGGCCGATGGCTACACCTTC
TRBD2,17,TRBJ2-2,NA,TRBV27,CASSPTSGGARTGELFF,TGTGCCAGCAGTCCAACCTCCGGGGGGGCCAGAACCGGGGAGCTGTTTTTT
NA,12,TRBJ1-1,few,TRBV11-2,CASSLGRVEAFF,TGTGCCAGCAGCCTCGGGCGGGTTGAAGCTTTCTTT
TRBD1,14,TRBJ1-4,NA,TRBV20-1,CSANTGGAEEKLFF,TGCAGTGCAAACACAGGGGGAGCGGAGGAAAAACTGTTTTTT
TRBD2,14,TRBJ2-1,few,TRBV27,CASSWGLAGGRQFF,TGTGCCAGCAGTTGGGGACTAGCGGGGGGGCGGCAGTTCTTC
NA,16,TRBJ2-2,NA,TRBV6-1,CASSELGKGDNGELFF,TGTGCCAGCAGTGAACTAGGCAAAGGAGACAACGGGGAGCTGTTTTTT
TRBD2,15,TRBJ2-1,NA,TRBV5-1,CASSLISGAYNEQFF,TGCGCCAGCAGCTTGATTAGCGGGGCCTACAATGAGCAGTTCTTC
NA,15,TRBJ1-2,few,TRBV12-3/TRBV12-4,CASSNDRSFVYGYTF,TGTGCCAGCAGCAACGACAGGTCTTTCGTCTATGGCTACACCTTC
TRBD2,18,TRBJ2-2,NA,TRBV4-3,CASSQRFLADLNTGELFF,TGCGCCAGCAGCCAGAGGTTCCTAGCGGACTTAAACACCGGGGAGCTGTTTTTT
NA,12,TRBJ2-5,few,TRBV3-1,CASSQFLAAQYF,TGTGCCAGCAGCCAGTTCCTGGCGGCCCAGTACTTC
NA,11,TRBJ2-5,few,TRBV5-6,CASSTLGPQYF,TGTGCCAGCAGCACGCTTGGCCCACAGTACTTC
TRBD2,15,TRBJ2-7,many,TRBV5-1,CASSLPTSEAYEQYF,TGCGCCAGCAGCTTACCGACTAGCGAGGCCTACGAGCAGTACTTC
NA,15,TRBJ1-3,few,TRBV6-1,CASSQAGSSGNTIYF,TGTGCCAGCAGTCAAGCGGGGAGCTCTGGAAACACCATATATTTT
NA,11,TRBJ2-5,many,TRBV12-3/TRBV12-4,CASSLQETQYF,TGTGCCAGCAGCCTCCAAGAGACCCAGTACTTC
NA,12,TRBJ2-3,many,TRBV5-1,CASWVLTDTQYF,TGCGCCAGCTGGGTTCTCACAGATACGCAGTATTTT
NA,13,TRBJ2-1,few,TRBV20-1,CSARGGQFGEQFF,TGCAGTGCTAGGGGGGGGCAGTTTGGTGAGCAGTTCTTC
NA,12,TRBJ1-2,NA,TRBV7-2,CASSLTSIDYTF,TGTGCCAGCAGCTTAACTTCGATCGACTACACCTTC
NA,13,TRBJ2-7,few,TRBV7-2,CASSKDQNYEQYF,TGTGCCAGCAGCAAGGACCAAAATTACGAGCAGTACTTC
TRBD1,14,TRBJ2-7,few,TRBV10-3,CAISPNQGAEEQYF,TGTGCCATCAGCCCGAATCAGGGGGCGGAAGAGCAGTACTTC
TRBD1,16,TRBJ1-2,NA,TRBV6-5,CASSYRDRGDSNGYTF,TGTGCCAGCAGTTACCGGGACAGGGGCGATTCGAATGGCTACACCTTC
NA,13,TRBJ1-2,NA,TRBV29-1,CSVAYYANYGYTF,TGCAGCGTTGCGTACTACGCTAACTATGGCTACACCTTC
TRBD2,12,TRBJ2-5,NA,TRBV20-1,CSAGEGRETQYF,TGCAGTGCTGGGGAGGGCCGAGAGACCCAGTACTTC
NA,12,TRBJ1-5,few,TRBV7-9,CASSGSDQPQHF,TGTGCCAGCAGCGGATCCGATCAGCCCCAGCATTTT
NA,15,TRBJ2-5,few,TRBV20-1,CSASLPGRGAETQYF,TGCAGTGCTAGCCTACCGGGGCGGGGCGCAGAGACCCAGTACTTC
NA,18,TRBJ2-6,few,TRBV27,CASSLRAGGHAGANVLTF,TGTGCCAGCAGTTTAAGGGCAGGAGGCCACGCTGGGGCCAACGTCCTGACTTTC
NA,14,TRBJ1-4,few,TRBV6-1,CASRSTEPNEKLFF,TGTGCCAGCAGGTCAACAGAGCCTAATGAAAAACTGTTTTTT
NA,13,TRBJ2-7,few,TRBV29-1,CSVGIRNTYEQYF,TGCAGCGTTGGTATCAGGAACACTTACGAGCAGTACTTC
NA,12,TRBJ1-1,few,TRBV5-1,CASSLEGRAPFF,TGCGCCAGCAGCTTGGAGGGCAGGGCTCCTTTCTTT